A selection of T cell receptor beta chains follows, all from one sample in a study of blood T cell repertoires in COVID-19. Repertoires were generated with immunoSEQ multiplex PCR, while TCRdb's copy carries only in-frame clones and drops some. Of some 670,000 clones listed, 70% to 90% are singletons. Sequences were obtained from peripheral blood. The source of these receptors is a woman aged 18-29 years with acute or convalescent COVID-19. CDR3s include the opening cysteine and the closing phenylalanine or tryptophan. Fields, in order: V gene, clone size, D gene, J gene, CDR3 DNA, CDR3 protein. The D gene is left open where the match is weak. Not all rows give a size; the values are once, few, many and, for expanded clones, a class.

TRBV19	NA	NA	TRBJ1-2	TGTGCCAGTAGCACAGCCCTTTGGGGCTACACCTTC	CASSTALWGYTF
TRBV27	NA	NA	TRBJ2-3	TGTGCCAGCAGTTTACTTCGAGTCACAGATACGCAGTATTTT	CASSLLRVTDTQYF
TRBV9	NA	TRBD2	TRBJ2-7	TGTGCCAGCAGCGTCACTAGCGGGGGTAGCTCCTACGAGCAGTACTTC	CASSVTSGGSSYEQYF
TRBV1	NA	NA	TRBJ2-7	TGCACCAGCAGCCAAGTAGGAGCTACGGGGGGATCCTACGAGCAGTACTTC	CTSSQVGATGGSYEQYF
TRBV7-9	NA	TRBD1	TRBJ1-6	TGTGCCAGCAGACTGACAGGGAGCGGCTCACCCCTCCACTTT	CASRLTGSGSPLHF
TRBV6-5	NA	TRBD1	TRBJ2-2	TGTGCCAGCAGTTATTGGACAGGGAGGTGGGGCGGGGAGCTGTTTTTT	CASSYWTGRWGGELFF
TRBV27	NA	NA	TRBJ1-1	TGTGCCAGCAGAGCAGGGAGGTGGACTGAAGCTTTCTTT	CASRAGRWTEAFF
TRBV12-3/TRBV12-4	NA	NA	TRBJ1-1	TGTGCCAGCAGTTCTATGGGGCAGGCCGAAGCTTTCTTT	CASSSMGQAEAFF
TRBV7-2	NA	TRBD1	TRBJ1-2	TGTGCCAGCAGCTTATCCGCAGGGGGCGCCAGCTATGGCTACACCTTC	CASSLSAGGASYGYTF
TRBV6-6	NA	NA	TRBJ1-3	TGTGCCGGTTCGACAGGAGCTGGAAACACCATATATTTT	CAGSTGAGNTIYF
TRBV7-7	NA	TRBD2	TRBJ2-1	TGTGCCAGCAGCCGCGGGACTAGCGGGGTATATGAGCAGTTCTTC	CASSRGTSGVYEQFF
TRBV19	NA	NA	TRBJ1-2	TGTGCCAGTAGTATTACTCCGTCGTCCTATGGCTACACCTTC	CASSITPSSYGYTF
TRBV29-1	NA	TRBD2	TRBJ2-1	TGCAGCTCTGGGGGGGAATCCTACAATGAGCAGTTCTTC	CSSGGESYNEQFF
TRBV5-5	NA	NA	TRBJ1-6	TGTGCCAGCAGCTTGGTAGCGGGCCATAATTCACCCCTCCACTTT	CASSLVAGHNSPLHF
TRBV7-2	NA	NA	TRBJ1-1	TGTGCCAGCAGCTTAGCCCAGGGTCCCACTGAAGCTTTCTTT	CASSLAQGPTEAFF
TRBV5-8	NA	TRBD1	TRBJ1-4	TGTGCCAGCAGCCTACACTTTAGGGACAGGGTATTTCAGGATGAAAAACTGTTTTTT	CASSLHFRDRVFQDEKLFF
TRBV5-6	NA	TRBD2	TRBJ2-7	TGTGCCAGCAGCTTGGAACTAGCGGGGGGCCTGTACGAGCAGTACTTC	CASSLELAGGLYEQYF
TRBV29-1	NA	NA	TRBJ1-1	TGCAGCGTTCGAACAAACACTGAAGCTTTCTTT	CSVRTNTEAFF
TRBV13	NA	NA	TRBJ2-4	TGTGCCAGCAGCTTAGACTTAATTCAGTACTTC	CASSLDLIQYF
TRBV4-1	NA	NA	TRBJ1-2	TGCGCCAGCAGCCAAGACAGGGGAAACTATGGCTACACCTTC	CASSQDRGNYGYTF
TRBV4-2	NA	NA	TRBJ1-2	TGTGCCAGCAGCCAAGACAGGGTAGAAGCCTATGGCTACACCTTC	CASSQDRVEAYGYTF
TRBV5-1	NA	NA	TRBJ2-3	TGCGCCAGCAGCTTGGAGTCAGCGGCAGATACGCAGTATTTT	CASSLESAADTQYF
TRBV21-1	NA	NA	TRBJ1-6	TGTGCCAGCAGCAACGTAGAGGATTTATATTCACCCCTCCACTTT	CASSNVEDLYSPLHF
TRBV5-1	NA	NA	TRBJ1-1	TGCGCCAGCACCGTGGGAGGTCAGAACACTGAAGCTTTCTTT	CASTVGGQNTEAFF
TRBV5-8	NA	NA	TRBJ1-1	TGTGCCAGCAGCTGGGGGGGACCCACGCCCCACACTGAAGCTTTCTTT	CASSWGGPTPHTEAFF
TRBV9	NA	NA	TRBJ2-7	TGTGCCAGCAGCGTCACCGGGACACCTACCTACGAGCAGTACTTC	CASSVTGTPTYEQYF
TRBV11-2	NA	NA	TRBJ1-2	TGTGCCAGCAGGGACACCAACTATGGCTACACCTTC	CASRDTNYGYTF
TRBV3-1/TRBV3-2	NA	NA	TRBJ2-2	TGTGCCAGCAGCCAAGATTACGGGACCGGGGAGCTGTTTTTT	CASSQDYGTGELFF
TRBV7-9	NA	TRBD1	TRBJ1-4	TGTGCCAGCAGCTTAGACAGGGGGAATGAAAAACTGTTTTTT	CASSLDRGNEKLFF
TRBV6-1	NA	NA	TRBJ2-5	TGTGCCAGCAGTGAAAGGGGAGAGACCCAGTACTTC	CASSERGETQYF
TRBV19	NA	TRBD1	TRBJ1-1	TGTGCCAGTAGTCTACTTCAGGGACAGGCGCTGAACACTGAAGCTTTCTTT	CASSLLQGQALNTEAFF
TRBV11-2	once	NA	TRBJ1-5	TGTGCCAGCAGCCCCGGGTTTTTGGATAGCAATCAGCCCCAGCATTTT	CASSPGFLDSNQPQHF
TRBV4-3	NA	NA	TRBJ1-2	TGCGCCAGCAGCCAAGAGGGTCCCACAGGTTACAACTTCTATGGCTACACCTTC	CASSQEGPTGYNFYGYTF
TRBV14	NA	NA	TRBJ1-2	TGTGCCAGCAGCCAAGGGCAGGGATGGAACTATGGCTACACCTTC	CASSQGQGWNYGYTF
TRBV19	NA	TRBD2	TRBJ2-3	TGTGCCAGTAGTATTGTACTAGCGGGGGGTTCTAGCACAGATACGCAGTATTTT	CASSIVLAGGSSTDTQYF
TRBV9	NA	TRBD2	TRBJ2-1	TGTGCCAGCAGCTTAAGCGGGGGGGTCTACAATGAGCAGTTCTTC	CASSLSGGVYNEQFF
TRBV27	NA	TRBD1	TRBJ1-6	TGTGCCAGCTCCCCGGGGACAGAGGGAAATTCACCCCTCCACTTT	CASSPGTEGNSPLHF
TRBV7-2	NA	NA	TRBJ2-7	TGTGCCAGCAGCTCGTACGGACAGATCTACGAGCAGTACTTC	CASSSYGQIYEQYF
TRBV10-1	NA	TRBD2	TRBJ2-1	TGCGCCAGCAAAGGGACTAGCTCCTACAATGAGCAGTTCTTC	CASKGTSSYNEQFF
TRBV4-1	NA	NA	TRBJ1-2	TGCGCCAGCAGCCAAGTTCCCGGGGGAACACACCAATTCAACTATGGCTACACCTTC	CASSQVPGGTHQFNYGYTF
TRBV7-3	few	NA	TRBJ2-1	TGTGCCAGCAGCTTAACTTTGACACCTTTCAATGAGCAGTTCTTC	CASSLTLTPFNEQFF
TRBV14	once	TRBD2	TRBJ2-1	TGTGCCAGCAGCCAAGATCTTGCGGGGGGTTCTTTCTTC	CASSQDLAGGSFF
TRBV24-1	NA	NA	TRBJ1-2	TGTGCCACCAGTGAATCTGGGCTGTATGGCTACACCTTC	CATSESGLYGYTF
TRBV18	NA	NA	TRBJ2-2	TGTGCCAGCTCACCATCGCTACCCGGGAACACCGGGGAGCTGTTTTTT	CASSPSLPGNTGELFF
TRBV7-3	NA	NA	TRBJ1-5	TGTGCCAGCAGCTTAGGTCGCGGTCAGCCCCAGCATTTT	CASSLGRGQPQHF
TRBV5-1	NA	NA	TRBJ2-1	TGCGCCAGCAGCCTCTTATTTACAGGCAATGAGCAGTTCTTC	CASSLLFTGNEQFF
TRBV4-2	NA	TRBD1	TRBJ2-6	TGTGCCAGCAGCCAAGAGAGGGCGCGGACAGGGGGCTCTGGGGCCAACGTCCTGACTTTC	CASSQERARTGGSGANVLTF
TRBV2	NA	TRBD2	TRBJ2-2	TGTGCCAGCAGTGCTAGCGGGTACACCGGGGAGCTGTTTTTT	CASSASGYTGELFF